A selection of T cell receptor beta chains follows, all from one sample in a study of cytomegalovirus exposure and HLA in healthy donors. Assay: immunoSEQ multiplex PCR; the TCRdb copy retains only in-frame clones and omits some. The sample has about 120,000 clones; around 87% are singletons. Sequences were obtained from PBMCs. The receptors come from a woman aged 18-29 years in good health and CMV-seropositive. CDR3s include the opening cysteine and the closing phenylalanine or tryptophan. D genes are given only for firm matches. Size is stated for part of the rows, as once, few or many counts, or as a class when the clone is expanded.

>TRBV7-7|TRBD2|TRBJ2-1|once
TGTGCTAGCAGCCCCGGGACTAGCATCGGCAATGAGCAGTTCTTC
CASSPGTSIGNEQFF
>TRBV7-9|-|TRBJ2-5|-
TGTGCCAGCAGCTTAGATCGGTCGGCCCAGTACTTC
CASSLDRSAQYF
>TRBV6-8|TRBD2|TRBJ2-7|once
TGTGCCAGCCGACTAGCGGAGTTTTGGGAGCAGTACTTC
CASRLAEFWEQYF
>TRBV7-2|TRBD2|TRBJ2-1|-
TGTGCCAGCAGCTTAGGGGGGACTAGCGGGAGCTCCTCCTACAATGAGCAGTTCTTC
CASSLGGTSGSSSYNEQFF
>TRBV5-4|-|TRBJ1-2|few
TGTGCCAGCAGCTTGCATTCTGGCTACACCTTC
CASSLHSGYTF
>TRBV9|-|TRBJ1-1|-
TGTGCCAGCAGCCCGGGAGGGACTTGGGACACTGAAGCTTTCTTT
CASSPGGTWDTEAFF
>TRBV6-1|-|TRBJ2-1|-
TGTGCCAGCAGTGAGTCTTGGGCTCCGAGCTACAATGAGCAGTTCTTC
CASSESWAPSYNEQFF
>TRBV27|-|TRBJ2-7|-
TGTGCCAGCAGTCCAAACTCCTACGAGCAGTACTTC
CASSPNSYEQYF
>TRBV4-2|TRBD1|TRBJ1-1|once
TGTGCCAGCAGCCAAAGGGACAGGGTAGCTGACACTGAAGCTTTCTTT
CASSQRDRVADTEAFF
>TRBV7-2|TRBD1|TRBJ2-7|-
TGTGCCAGCAGTAGGGGCGGACAGGGTATCCACGAGCAGTACTTC
CASSRGGQGIHEQYF
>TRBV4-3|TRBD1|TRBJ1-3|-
TGCGCCAGCAGCCGCAGGCTCGGGAGGGGGCGAAACACCATATATTTT
CASSRRLGRGRNTIYF
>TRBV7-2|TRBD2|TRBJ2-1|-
TGTGCCAGCAGCTCCTCCGGGACTAGCGGGAGGTCGGGCAATGAGCAGTTCTTC
CASSSSGTSGRSGNEQFF
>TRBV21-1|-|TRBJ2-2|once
TGTGCCAGCAGCCTGCGACAGGGGACGAAAACCGGGGAGCTGTTTTTT
CASSLRQGTKTGELFF
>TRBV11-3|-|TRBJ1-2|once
TGTGCCAGCAGCTTTCCCCAGGGCTATGGCTACACCTTC
CASSFPQGYGYTF
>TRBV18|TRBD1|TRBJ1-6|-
TGTGCCAGCTCACCAGGAACAGGGGGGAATTCACCCCTCCACTTT
CASSPGTGGNSPLHF
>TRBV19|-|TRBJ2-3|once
TGTGCCAGTAGTGAAGGACTCATAAACACAGATACGCAGTATTTT
CASSEGLINTDTQYF
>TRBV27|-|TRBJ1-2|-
TGTGCCAGCACTACAAAAATCCGGGGGATATATGGCTACACCTTC
CASTTKIRGIYGYTF
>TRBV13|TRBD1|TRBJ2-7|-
TGTGCCAGCAGAGGACAGGGGACCTACGAGCAGTACTTC
CASRGQGTYEQYF
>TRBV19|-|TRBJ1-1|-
TGTGCCAGTAGTATAAGAGTTATGAACACTGAAGCTTTCTTT
CASSIRVMNTEAFF
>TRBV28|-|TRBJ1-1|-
TGTGCCAGCAGCCTGGGTATCGGGGATCGTACTGAAGCTTTCTTT
CASSLGIGDRTEAFF
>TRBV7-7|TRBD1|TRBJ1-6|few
TGTGCTAGCAGCCGGGACAGCATTTCACCCCTCCACTTT
CASSRDSISPLHF
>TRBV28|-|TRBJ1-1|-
TGTGCCAGCAACGAACAGGTATTGAACACTGAAGCTTTCTTT
CASNEQVLNTEAFF
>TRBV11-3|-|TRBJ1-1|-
TGTGCCAGCAGCCGCCCGACAGCGAACACTGAAGCTTTCTTT
CASSRPTANTEAFF
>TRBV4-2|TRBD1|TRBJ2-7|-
TGTGCCAGCAGCCCGGGACAGGGGACCTCCTACGAGCAGTACTTC
CASSPGQGTSYEQYF
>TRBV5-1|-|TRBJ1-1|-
TGCGCCAGCAGCTTAAACGAGGTAGGGAACACTGAAGCTTTCTTT
CASSLNEVGNTEAFF
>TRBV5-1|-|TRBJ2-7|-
TGCGCCAGCAGCCCCAGGACAGAGAGCTACGAGCAGTACTTC
CASSPRTESYEQYF
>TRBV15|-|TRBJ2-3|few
TGTGCCACCAGCAGCGACAGCCGGCGCACAGATACGCAGTATTTT
CATSSDSRRTDTQYF
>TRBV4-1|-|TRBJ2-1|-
TGCGCCAGCAGCCAAGATTTAAGGCGGGGCCTCTCCTACAATGAGCAGTTCTTC
CASSQDLRRGLSYNEQFF
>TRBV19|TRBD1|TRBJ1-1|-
TGTGCCAGTAGTTCTTTGACAGGGATGAACACTGAAGCTTTCTTT
CASSSLTGMNTEAFF
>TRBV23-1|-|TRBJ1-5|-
TGCGCCAGCAGTCAATCGACCTACGGGGGGACCTACCATCAGCCCCAGCATTTT
CASSQSTYGGTYHQPQHF
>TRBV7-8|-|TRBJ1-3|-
TGTGCCAGCAGTAGCTGGACAGCGAGCTCTGGAAACACCATATATTTT
CASSSWTASSGNTIYF
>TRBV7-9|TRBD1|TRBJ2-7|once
TGTGCCAGCAGCTCCTTACCGGGACAGGGATCCTACGAGCAGTACTTC
CASSSLPGQGSYEQYF
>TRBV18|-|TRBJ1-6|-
TGTGCCAGCTCACCACACAGGGAATCACCCCTCCACTTT
CASSPHRESPLHF
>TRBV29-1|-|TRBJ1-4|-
TGCAGCGTCACTACAGGGAATACTAATGAAAAACTGTTTTTT
CSVTTGNTNEKLFF
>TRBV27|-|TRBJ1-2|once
TGTGCCAGCAGTTTAGGAGGGAACCTTAACTATGGCTACACCTTC
CASSLGGNLNYGYTF
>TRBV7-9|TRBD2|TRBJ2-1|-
TGTGCCAGCAGCCCCCCGAACCGACTAGCGGTCTACAATGAGCAGTTCTTC
CASSPPNRLAVYNEQFF
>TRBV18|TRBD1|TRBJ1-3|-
TGTGCCAGCTCGCTGGGGACAGGCGTACTGAGTAACACCATATATTTT
CASSLGTGVLSNTIYF
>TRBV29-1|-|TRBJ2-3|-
TGCAGCACCATGAGGGGAGGTGGGTCAGATACGCAGTATTTT
CSTMRGGGSDTQYF
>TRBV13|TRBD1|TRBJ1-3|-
TGTGCCAGCAGCTCCCAAGAGGGGGCAGTACTGGGGAAGGGTCGAAACACCATATATTTT
CASSSQEGAVLGKGRNTIYF
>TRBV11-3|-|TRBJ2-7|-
TGTGCCAGCAGCTTAAGGACAACCTCCTACGAGCAGTACTTC
CASSLRTTSYEQYF
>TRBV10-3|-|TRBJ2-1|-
TGTGCCATCAGTGAGTCGGGGGGCTCCTACAATGAGCAGTTCTTC
CAISESGGSYNEQFF
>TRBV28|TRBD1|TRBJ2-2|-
TGTGCCAGCAGTTGGACAGGGATTGACACCGGGGAGCTGTTTTTT
CASSWTGIDTGELFF
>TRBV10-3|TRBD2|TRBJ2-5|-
TGTGCCATCAGTGAGTCCGGACTAGCGGAAGAGACCCAGTACTTC
CAISESGLAEETQYF
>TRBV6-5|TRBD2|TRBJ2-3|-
TGTGCCAGTGGGTCTAGCGGAGGCACAGATACGCAGTATTTT
CASGSSGGTDTQYF
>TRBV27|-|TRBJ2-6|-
TGTGCCAGCAGTTTATTGTCAGGGCCTGGGGCCAACGTCCTGACTTTC
CASSLLSGPGANVLTF
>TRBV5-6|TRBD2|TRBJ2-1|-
TGTGCCAGCAGGCAGGGCGGGGGGGCCTATGAGCAGTTCTTC
CASRQGGGAYEQFF
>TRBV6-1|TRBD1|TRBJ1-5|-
TGTGCCAGCAGACAGGGGGATCAGCCCCAGCATTTT
CASRQGDQPQHF
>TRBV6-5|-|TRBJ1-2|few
TGTGCCAGCTCGGGGGGGCATGGCTACACCTTC
CASSGGHGYTF
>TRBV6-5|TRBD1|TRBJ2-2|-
TGTGCCAGCAGTGGGACAGCGAACACCGGGGAGCTGTTTTTT
CASSGTANTGELFF
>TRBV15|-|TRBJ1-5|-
TGTGCCACCAGCAGGACGGGTGAGAGCAATCAGCCCCAGCATTTT
CATSRTGESNQPQHF
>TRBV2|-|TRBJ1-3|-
TGTGCCAGCAGTGTTGGGAGCGGGCCTGGAAACACCATATATTTT
CASSVGSGPGNTIYF
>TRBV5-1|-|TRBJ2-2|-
TGCGCCAGCAGACGGGGCACCGGGGAGCTGTTTTTT
CASRRGTGELFF
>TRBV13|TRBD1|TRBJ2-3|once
TGTGCCAGCAGCTTCGGGACAGGGCCAGATACGCAGTATTTT
CASSFGTGPDTQYF
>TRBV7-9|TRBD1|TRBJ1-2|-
TGTGCCAGCAGCTCGGGACAGGACAACTATGGCTACACCTTC
CASSSGQDNYGYTF
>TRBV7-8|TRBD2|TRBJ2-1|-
TGTGCCAGCAGCTCAACCCCAGGACTAGCGGTTCCCAATGAGCAGTTCTTC
CASSSTPGLAVPNEQFF
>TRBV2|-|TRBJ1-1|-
TGTGCCAGCAGTTCGGACCGCCCCTCAGGGACTGAAGCTTTCTTT
CASSSDRPSGTEAFF
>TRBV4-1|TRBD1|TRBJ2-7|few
TGCGCCAGCAGCCAAGTGACGGGACAGGGTTGGTACGAGCAGTACTTC
CASSQVTGQGWYEQYF
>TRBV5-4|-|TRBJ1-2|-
TGTGCCAGCACCATAGGTGGGGGGAACTATGGCTACACCTTC
CASTIGGGNYGYTF
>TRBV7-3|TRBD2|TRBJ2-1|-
TGTGCCAGCAGCTTAATAGCTAGCGGGGGTGAGCAGTTCTTC
CASSLIASGGEQFF